This T cell receptor (beta chain) was retrieved from a study of T-cell memory formation after mild COVID-19. Study-level background: Largely, TCR clusters stayed within a single donor. Overall study findings and caveats: Contracting CD8+ clones were enriched in EMRA, CD4+ mainly in CM and EM.

CDR3 length: 14 amino acids. Per germline, CDR1 SGHKS and CDR2 YYEKEE (reference sequence). Trimming took 3 bases from V and 5 from J, leaving 11 bases between them. MiXCR, run by TCRdb on the 5' RACE reads, gives a single entry per CDR3 protein. This sample carries over 40,000 distinct CDR3 sequences, about 12% of them seen once, and the ten largest clones take approximately 24%. Of note for this clonotype: Its antigen remains unknown.

The TCR sequence derives from a man aged 18 to 35 who had mild COVID-19 (a few samples of this study predate the infection). Cell type and time point are not known. This sequence joins TRBV5-5 and TRBJ2-2; D gene ambiguous. The sample consisted of PBMCs or a T cell subset sorted from them (not recorded which). CDR3 nucleotide sequence: TGTGCCAGCAGCTGGCCGACCCCTACCGGGGAGCTGTTTTTT. Translating it yields CASSWPTPTGELFF.